This T cell receptor beta chain was profiled in a study of T cells in Graves' hyperthyroidism and ophthalmopathy. Unmatched junction bases numbered 9, after V lost 3 bases and J lost 6 bases. The CDR3 runs 17 residues. Germline CDR1 reads LNHNV; CDR2 reads YYDKDF (reference sequence). There are many counts of this clonotype. There were TCR beta CDR3 regions amplified from RNA transcripts. The study used the HTBI primer set for a first-round RT-PCR of the TCR CDR3. TCRdb re-derived calls from the multiplex PCR reads in MiXCR, one entry per CDR3 protein. Of about 250,000 distinct CDR3 sequences in the sample, around 20% were seen once.

The TCR comes from a man aged 30 to 39 with Graves' ophthalmopathy. The rearrangement uses TRBV15 and TRBJ2-1; 12 nucleotides match TRBD2. Sequenced material: blood. The CDR3 bases are TGTGCCACCAGCAGCCCTCCGGGACTAGCGGGTTTCAATGAGCAGTTCTTC. It specifies CATSSPPGLAGFNEQFF. Full variable domain (remainder filled in from reference TRBV15 and TRBJ2-1): DAMVIQNPRYQVTQFGKPVTLSCSQTLNHNVMYWYQQKSSQAPKLLFHYYDKDFNNEADTPDNFQSRRPNTSFCFLDIRSPGLGDTAMYLCATSSPPGLAGFNEQFFGPGTRLTVL.